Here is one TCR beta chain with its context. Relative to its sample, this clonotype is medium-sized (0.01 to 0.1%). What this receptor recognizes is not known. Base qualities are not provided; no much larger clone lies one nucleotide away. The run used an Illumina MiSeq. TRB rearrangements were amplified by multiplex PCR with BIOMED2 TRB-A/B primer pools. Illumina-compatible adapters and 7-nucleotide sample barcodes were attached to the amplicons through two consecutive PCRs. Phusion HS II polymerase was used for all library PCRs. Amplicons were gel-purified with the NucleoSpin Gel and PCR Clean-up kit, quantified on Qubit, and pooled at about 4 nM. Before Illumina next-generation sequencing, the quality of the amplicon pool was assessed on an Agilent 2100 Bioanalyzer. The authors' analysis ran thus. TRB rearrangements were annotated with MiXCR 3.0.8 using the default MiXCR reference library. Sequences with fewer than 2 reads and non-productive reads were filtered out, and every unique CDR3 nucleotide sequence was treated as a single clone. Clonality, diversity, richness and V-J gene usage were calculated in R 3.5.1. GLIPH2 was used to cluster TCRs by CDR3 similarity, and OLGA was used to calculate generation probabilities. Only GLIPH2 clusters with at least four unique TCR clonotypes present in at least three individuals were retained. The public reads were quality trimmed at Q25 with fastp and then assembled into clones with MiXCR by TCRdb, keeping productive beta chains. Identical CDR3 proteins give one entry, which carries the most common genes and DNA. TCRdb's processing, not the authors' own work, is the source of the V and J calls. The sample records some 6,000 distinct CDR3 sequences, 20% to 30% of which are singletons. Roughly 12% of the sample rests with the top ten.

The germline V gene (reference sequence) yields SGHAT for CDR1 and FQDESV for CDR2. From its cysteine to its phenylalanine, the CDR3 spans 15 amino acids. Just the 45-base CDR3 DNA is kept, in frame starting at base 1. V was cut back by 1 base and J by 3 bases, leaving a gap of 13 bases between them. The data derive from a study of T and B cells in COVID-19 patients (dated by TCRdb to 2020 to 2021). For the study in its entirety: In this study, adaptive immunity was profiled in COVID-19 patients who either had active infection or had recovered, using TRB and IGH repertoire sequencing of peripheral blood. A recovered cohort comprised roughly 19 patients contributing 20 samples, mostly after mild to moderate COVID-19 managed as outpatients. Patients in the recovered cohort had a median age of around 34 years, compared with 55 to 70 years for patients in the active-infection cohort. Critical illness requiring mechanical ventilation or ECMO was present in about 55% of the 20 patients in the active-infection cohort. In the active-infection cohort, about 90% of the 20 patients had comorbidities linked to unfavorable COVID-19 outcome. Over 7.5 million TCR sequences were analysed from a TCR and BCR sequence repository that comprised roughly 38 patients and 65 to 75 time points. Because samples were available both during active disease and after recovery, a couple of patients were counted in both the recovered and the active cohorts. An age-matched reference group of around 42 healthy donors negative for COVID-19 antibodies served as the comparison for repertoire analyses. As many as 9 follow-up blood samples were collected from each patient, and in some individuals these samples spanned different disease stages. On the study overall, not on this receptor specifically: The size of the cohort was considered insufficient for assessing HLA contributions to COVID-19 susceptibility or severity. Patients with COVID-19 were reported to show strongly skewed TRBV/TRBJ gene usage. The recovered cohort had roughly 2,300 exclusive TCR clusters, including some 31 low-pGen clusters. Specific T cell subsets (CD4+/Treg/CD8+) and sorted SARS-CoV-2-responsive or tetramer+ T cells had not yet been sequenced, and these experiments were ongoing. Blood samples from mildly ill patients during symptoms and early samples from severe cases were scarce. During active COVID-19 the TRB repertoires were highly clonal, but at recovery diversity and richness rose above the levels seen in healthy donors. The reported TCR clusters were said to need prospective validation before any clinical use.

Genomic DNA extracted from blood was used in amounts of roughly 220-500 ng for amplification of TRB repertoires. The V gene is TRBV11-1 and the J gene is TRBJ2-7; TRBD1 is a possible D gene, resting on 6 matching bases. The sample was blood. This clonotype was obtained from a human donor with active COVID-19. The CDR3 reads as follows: CASSLGTGPNYEQYF. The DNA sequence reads TGTGCCAGCAGCTTAGGAACAGGGCCCAACTACGAGCAGTACTTC.